Below are 9 T cell receptor beta chains sequenced from a single sample in a study of shared clonotypes between healthy human individuals. Profiling relied on immunoSEQ multiplex PCR, and the TCRdb table lists in-frame clones only, not all of them. The table lists over a million clones, around 78% of them singletons, with roughly 0.57% in the top ten. The sequenced sample was memory CD4+ T cells from PBMCs. Subset given: CD45RA-negative fraction. Receptor source: a man aged 18 to 29 in good health. Some clones in this sample may be carry-over from other donors' samples.

The rearrangement links TRBV20-1 to TRBJ2-7; unclear D gene. The CDR3 spans 11 residues. The germline gives CDR1 DFQATT, CDR2 SNEGSKA (reference sequence). Trimming left V 6 bases short and J 4 bases short, with 10 bases between. The CDR3 protein is CSATDHYEQYF. CDR3 bases: TGCAGTGCCACCGACCATTACGAGCAGTACTTC.

The chain links TRBV9 to TRBJ2-7; no clear D. The germline V gene encodes CDR1 SGDLS and CDR2 YYNGEE. CDR3 length: 13 residues. Trimming pared 4 bases from V and 3 bases from J, leaving 11 bases between. The CDR3 loop reads CASSTGPGYEQYF. CDR3 nucleotide sequence: TGTGCCAGCAGCACCGGCCCCGGCTACGAGCAGTACTTC.

The genes are TRBV21-1 and TRBJ2-3; the table gives TRBD2 as D, unverified against the DNA. TRBV21-1 is classified as a pseudogene. This CDR3 has 15 amino acids. DNA of the CDR3: TGTGCCAGCAGCAAGTCGGGGGTCATGGCAGATACGCAGTATTTT. Protein: CASSKSGVMADTQYF.

A single count supports this clone. The J gene is TRBJ1-1, the V gene TRBV5-8, with D unresolved. The V end lost 0 bases, the J end lost 11 bases, and 14 bases lay between the germline ends. Germline lookup yields CDR1 SGHTS and CDR2 YDEGEE. CDR3 length: 13 residues. This CDR3 reads CASSLEWEGRAFF. The CDR3 nucleotides are TGTGCCAGCAGCTTGGAGTGGGAAGGGAGGGCTTTCTTT.

At least ten counts were recorded for this clone. V is TRBV4-1 and J is TRBJ1-2; D is uncertain. CDR3 length equals 16 residues. Trimming took off 2 bases at V and 5 bases at J, with 18 bases between the two ends. From germline, CDR1 is MGHRA and CDR2 YSYEKL. CDR3 DNA: TGCGCCAGCAGCCAATTCCCCGCCGGTGTCGCTTATGGCTACACCTTC. Translated: CASSQFPAGVAYGYTF.

This clone was counted once. The rearrangement joins TRBV7-9 to TRBJ1-1; 9 bases map to TRBD1. The V segment lost 3 bases and the J segment 5 bases; nucleotides outside the gene matches: 4. The CDR3 extends over 14 amino acids. Germline loops: CDR1 SEHNR, CDR2 FQNEAQ (reference sequence). The CDR3 loop is CASSFLDRGTEAFF. As DNA, the CDR3 is TGTGCCAGCAGCTTCTTGGACAGGGGAACTGAAGCTTTCTTT.

The J gene is TRBJ1-3, the V gene TRBV7-2, with 7 bases that match TRBD1. Trimming took 5 bases from V and 4 from J; bases not matched to a gene: 5. This CDR3 comprises 14 residues. The germline V gene encodes CDR1 SGHTA and CDR2 FQGNSA. The DNA of the CDR3 is TGTGCCAGCAGCACGACAGGGTCAGGAAACACCATATATTTT. Amino acid sequence: CASSTTGSGNTIYF.

The rearrangement uses TRBV5-1 and TRBJ2-7; perhaps D is TRBD1 or TRBD2 (6 bases each). This CDR3 contains 15 residues. CDR1 and CDR2 (germline): SGHRS, YFSETQ. V lost 0 bases, J lost 5 bases, and 15 bases lay in between. The CDR3 is CASSLVGGLVDEQYF. The CDR3 region has the DNA TGCGCCAGCAGCTTGGTCGGGGGCTTGGTGGACGAGCAGTACTTC.

This clone was observed at least ten times. V and J are TRBV11-2 and TRBJ1-1; 7 bases are shared with TRBD1. This CDR3 is built from 14 residues. The J segment lost 5 bases and the V segment lost 4 bases, leaving 7 bases of the junction unmatched. Germline CDR1 SGHAT, CDR2 FQNNGV. The DNA for the CDR3 is TGTGCCAGCAGCTCCAACAGGGGATGGACTGAAGCTTTCTTT. As protein: CASSSNRGWTEAFF.